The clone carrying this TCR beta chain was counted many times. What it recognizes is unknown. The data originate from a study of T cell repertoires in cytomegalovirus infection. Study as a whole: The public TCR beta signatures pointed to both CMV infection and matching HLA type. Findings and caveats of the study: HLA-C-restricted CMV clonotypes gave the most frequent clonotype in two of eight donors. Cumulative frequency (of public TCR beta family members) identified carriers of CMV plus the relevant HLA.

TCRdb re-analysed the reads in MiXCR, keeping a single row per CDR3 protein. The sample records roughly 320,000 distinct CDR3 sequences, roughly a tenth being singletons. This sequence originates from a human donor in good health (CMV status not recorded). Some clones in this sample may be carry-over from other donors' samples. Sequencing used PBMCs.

DNA of the CDR3: TGTGCCAGCAGCTTAGAGACAGGGTGGAATCAGCCCCAGCATTTT. This sequence encodes CASSLETGWNQPQHF. This chain connects TRBV7-2 to TRBJ1-5, with TRBD1 identical over 7 bases. V shed 1 base and J 4 bases; nucleotides not matched to a gene: 4. Germline V gives CDR1 SGHTA, CDR2 FQGNSA. CDR3 size: 15 residues. Looking up the rest from reference TRBV7-2 and TRBJ1-5 gives the full variable domain: GAGVSQSPSNKVTEKGKDVELRCDPISGHTALYWYRQSLGQGLEFLIYFQGNSAPDKSGLPSDRFSAERTGGSVSTLTIQRTQQEDSAVYLCASSLETGWNQPQHFGDGTRLSIL.